The TCR beta chain described here comes from a study of blood T cell repertoires in COVID-19. Across the study: Collection of acute and convalescent COVID-19 samples took place in the United States, Italy and Spain.

Produced via immunoSEQ multiplex PCR; TCRdb's table is partial and in-frame only. This sample has about 340,000 clones, with 65% to 85% found just once. The CDR3 consists of 16 residues. V dropped 5 bases and J dropped 5; count of bases not matched to a gene: 5. Germline assignment: CDR1 LGHDT and CDR2 YNNKEL (reference sequence). The chain uses TRBV3-1 (or the pseudogene TRBV3-2) and TRBJ2-2; TRBD2 matches 13 bases. Sequenced material: peripheral blood. This receptor was taken from a man under 40 with active or convalescent COVID-19. CDR3 bases: TGTGCCAGCAGCTTCGGACTAGCGGGGGTTACCGGGGAGCTGTTTTTT. Its translation: CASSFGLAGVTGELFF.